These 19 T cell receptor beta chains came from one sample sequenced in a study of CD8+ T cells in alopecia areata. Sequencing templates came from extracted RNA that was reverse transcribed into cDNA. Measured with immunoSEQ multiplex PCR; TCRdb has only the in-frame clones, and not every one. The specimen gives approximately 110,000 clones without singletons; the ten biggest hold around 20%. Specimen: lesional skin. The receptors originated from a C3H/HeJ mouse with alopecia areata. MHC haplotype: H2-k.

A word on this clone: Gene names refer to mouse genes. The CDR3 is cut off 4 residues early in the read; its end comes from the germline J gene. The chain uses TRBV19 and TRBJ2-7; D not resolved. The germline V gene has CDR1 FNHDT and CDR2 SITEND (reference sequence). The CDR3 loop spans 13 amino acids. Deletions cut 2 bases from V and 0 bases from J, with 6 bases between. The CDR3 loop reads CASSMTNSYEQYF. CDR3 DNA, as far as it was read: TGTGCCAGCAGTATGACAAACTCCTAT.

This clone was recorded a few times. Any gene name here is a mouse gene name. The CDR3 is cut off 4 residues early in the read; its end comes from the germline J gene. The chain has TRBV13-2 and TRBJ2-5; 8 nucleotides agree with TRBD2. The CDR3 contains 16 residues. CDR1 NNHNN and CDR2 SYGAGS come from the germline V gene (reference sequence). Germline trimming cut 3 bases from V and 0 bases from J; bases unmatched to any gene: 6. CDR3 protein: CASGAWGDINQDTQYF. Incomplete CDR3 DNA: TGTGCCAGCGGTGCCTGGGGGGATATTAACCAAGAC.

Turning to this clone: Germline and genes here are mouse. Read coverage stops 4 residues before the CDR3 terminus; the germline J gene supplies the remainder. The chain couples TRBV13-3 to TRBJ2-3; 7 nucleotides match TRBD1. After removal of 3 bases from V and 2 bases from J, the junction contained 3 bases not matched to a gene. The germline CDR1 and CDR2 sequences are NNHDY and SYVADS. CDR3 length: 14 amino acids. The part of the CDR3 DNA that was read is TGTGCCAGCAGTGTGACAGGGATTGCAGAA. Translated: CASSVTGIAE. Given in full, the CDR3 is CASSVTGIAETLYF.

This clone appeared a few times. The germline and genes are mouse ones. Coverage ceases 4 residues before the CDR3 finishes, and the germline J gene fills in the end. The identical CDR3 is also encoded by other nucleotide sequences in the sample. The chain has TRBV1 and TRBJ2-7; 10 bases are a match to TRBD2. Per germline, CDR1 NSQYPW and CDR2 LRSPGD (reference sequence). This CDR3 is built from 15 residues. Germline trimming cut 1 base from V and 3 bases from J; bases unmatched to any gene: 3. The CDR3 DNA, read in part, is TGCACCTGCAGTGCAGGGACTGGGGGCCTCTAT. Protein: CTCSAGTGGLY. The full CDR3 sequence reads CTCSAGTGGLYEQYF. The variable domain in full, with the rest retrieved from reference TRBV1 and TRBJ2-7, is VTLLEQNPRWRLVPRGQAVNLRCILKNSQYPWMSWYQQDLQKQLQWLFTLRSPGDKEVKSLPGADYLATRVTDTELRLQVANMSQGRTLYCTCSAGTGGLYEQYFGPGTRLTVL.

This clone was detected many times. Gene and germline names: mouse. The CDR3 sequence is CASSDGQGTSAETLYF. CDR3 DNA (partial): TGTGCCAGCAGTGATGGACAGGGTACTAGTGCAGAA. The chain couples TRBV13-3 to TRBJ2-3, with 7 bases identical to TRBD1. The sequenced fragment ends 4 residues before the CDR3 boundary, so the rest is inferred from the germline J gene. The CDR3 runs to 16 residues. V trimming: 0 bases; J trimming: 0 bases; junction bases outside the gene matches: 4. Germline assignment: CDR1 NNHDY and CDR2 SYVADS.

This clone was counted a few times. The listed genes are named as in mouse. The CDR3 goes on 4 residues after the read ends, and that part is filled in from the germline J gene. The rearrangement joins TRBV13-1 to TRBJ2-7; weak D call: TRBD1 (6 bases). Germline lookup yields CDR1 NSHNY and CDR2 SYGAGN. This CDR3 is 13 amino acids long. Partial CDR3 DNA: TGTGCCAGCAGTGACAGGGGTGGGGAT. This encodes CASSDRGGD. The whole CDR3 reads CASSDRGGDEQYF.

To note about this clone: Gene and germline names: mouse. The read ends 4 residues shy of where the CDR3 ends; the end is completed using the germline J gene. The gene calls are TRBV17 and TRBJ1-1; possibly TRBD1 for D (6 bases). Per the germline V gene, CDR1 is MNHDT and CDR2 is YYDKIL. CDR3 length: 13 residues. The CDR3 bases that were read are TGTGCTAGCAGTAGAGGTGCAGGGGCA. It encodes CASSRGAGA. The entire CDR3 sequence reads CASSRGAGAEVFF.

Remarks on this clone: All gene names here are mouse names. The CDR3 here is CASGDGGTYTGQLYF. The CDR3 DNA, read in part, is TGTGCCAGCGGTGATGGGGGAACGTACACCGGG. The chain links TRBV13-2 to TRBJ2-2; D not certain. The read terminates 4 residues before the CDR3 end, so the remaining end is supplied by the germline J gene. V was trimmed by 0 bases and J by 3 bases, leaving 9 bases between them. CDR3 length: 15 residues. The germline CDR1 and CDR2 sequences are NNHNN and SYGAGS (reference sequence).

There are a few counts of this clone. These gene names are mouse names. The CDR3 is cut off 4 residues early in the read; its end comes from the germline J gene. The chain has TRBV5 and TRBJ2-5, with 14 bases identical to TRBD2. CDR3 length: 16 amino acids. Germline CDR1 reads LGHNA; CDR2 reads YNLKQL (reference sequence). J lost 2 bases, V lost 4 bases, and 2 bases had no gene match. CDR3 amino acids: CASSLGLGGPQDTQYF. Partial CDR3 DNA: TGTGCCAGCAGCCTGGGACTGGGGGGGCCCCAAGAC.

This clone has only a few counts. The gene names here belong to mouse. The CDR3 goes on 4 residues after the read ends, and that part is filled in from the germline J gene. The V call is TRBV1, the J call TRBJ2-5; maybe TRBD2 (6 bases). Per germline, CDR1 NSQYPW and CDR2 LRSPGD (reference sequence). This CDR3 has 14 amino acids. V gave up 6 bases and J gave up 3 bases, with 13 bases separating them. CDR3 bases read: TGCACCTGCAGCTCTCGACTGGTGCAAGAC. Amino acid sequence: CTCSSRLVQD. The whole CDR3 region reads CTCSSRLVQDTQYF.

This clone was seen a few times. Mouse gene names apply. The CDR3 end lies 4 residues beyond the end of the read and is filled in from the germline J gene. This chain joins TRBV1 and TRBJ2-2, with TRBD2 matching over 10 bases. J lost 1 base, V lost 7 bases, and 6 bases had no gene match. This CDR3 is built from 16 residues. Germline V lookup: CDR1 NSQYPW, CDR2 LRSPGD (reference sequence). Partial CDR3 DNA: TGCACCTGCACCGACGGACTGGGGGAAAACACCGGG. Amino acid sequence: CTCTDGLGENTG. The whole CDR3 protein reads CTCTDGLGENTGQLYF.

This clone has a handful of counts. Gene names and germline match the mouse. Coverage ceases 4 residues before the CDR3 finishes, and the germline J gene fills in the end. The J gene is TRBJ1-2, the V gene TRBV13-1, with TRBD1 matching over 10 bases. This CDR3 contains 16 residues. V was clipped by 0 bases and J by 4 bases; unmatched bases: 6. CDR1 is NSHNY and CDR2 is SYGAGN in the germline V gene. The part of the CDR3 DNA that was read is TGTGCCAGCAGTGATGCGCGGACAGGGGGGGGCTCC. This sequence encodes CASSDARTGGGS. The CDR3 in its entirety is CASSDARTGGGSDYTF.

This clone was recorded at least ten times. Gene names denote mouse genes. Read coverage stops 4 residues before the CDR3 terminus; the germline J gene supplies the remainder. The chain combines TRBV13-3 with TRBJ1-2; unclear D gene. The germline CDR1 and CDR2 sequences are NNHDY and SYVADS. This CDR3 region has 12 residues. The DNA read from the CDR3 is TGTGCCAGCAGTGGAGGGTCGCCC. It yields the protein CASSGGSP. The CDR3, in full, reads CASSGGSPDYTF.

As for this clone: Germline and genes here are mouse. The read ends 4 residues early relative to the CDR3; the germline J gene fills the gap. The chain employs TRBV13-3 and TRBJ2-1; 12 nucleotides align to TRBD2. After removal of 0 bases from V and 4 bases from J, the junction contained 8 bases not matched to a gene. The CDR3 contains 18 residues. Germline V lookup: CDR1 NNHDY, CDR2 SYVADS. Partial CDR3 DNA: TGTGCCAGCAGTGATGGCGGTGGACTGGGGGGGGGATATGCT. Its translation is CASSDGGGLGGGYA. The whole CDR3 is CASSDGGGLGGGYAEQFF.

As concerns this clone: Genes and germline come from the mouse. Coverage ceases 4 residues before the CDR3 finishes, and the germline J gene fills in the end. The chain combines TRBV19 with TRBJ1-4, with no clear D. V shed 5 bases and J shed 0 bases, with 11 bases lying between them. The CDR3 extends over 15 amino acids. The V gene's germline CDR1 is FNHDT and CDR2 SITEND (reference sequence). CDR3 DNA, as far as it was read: TGTGCCAGCAGCACTACAGATTTTTCCAACGAA. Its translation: CASSTTDFSNE. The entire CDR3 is CASSTTDFSNERLFF.

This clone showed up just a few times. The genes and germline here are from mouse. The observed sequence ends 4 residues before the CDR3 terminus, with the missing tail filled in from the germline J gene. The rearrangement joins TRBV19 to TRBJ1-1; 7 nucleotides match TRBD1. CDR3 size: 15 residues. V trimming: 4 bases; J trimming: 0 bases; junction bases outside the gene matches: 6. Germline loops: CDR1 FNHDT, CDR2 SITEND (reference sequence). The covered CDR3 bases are TGTGCCAGCAGTCATCCGGGACAGTCAAACACA. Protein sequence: CASSHPGQSNT. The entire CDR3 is CASSHPGQSNTEVFF.

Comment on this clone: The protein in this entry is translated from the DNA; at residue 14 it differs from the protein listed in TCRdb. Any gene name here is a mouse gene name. CDR3 in amino acids: CASGEAGTPSYNSPLYF. CDR3 DNA, as far as it was read: TGTGCCAGTGGTGAGGCCGGGACACCTTCCTATAATTCGCCC. This chain uses TRBV13-2 with TRBJ1-6; D is perhaps TRBD1 (6 bases). The read stops 3 residues short of the end of the CDR3; the missing end is completed from the germline J gene. TRBJ1-6 is placed among ORFs of uncertain function. Germline loops: CDR1 NNHNN, CDR2 SYGAGS (reference sequence). The CDR3 totals 17 residues.

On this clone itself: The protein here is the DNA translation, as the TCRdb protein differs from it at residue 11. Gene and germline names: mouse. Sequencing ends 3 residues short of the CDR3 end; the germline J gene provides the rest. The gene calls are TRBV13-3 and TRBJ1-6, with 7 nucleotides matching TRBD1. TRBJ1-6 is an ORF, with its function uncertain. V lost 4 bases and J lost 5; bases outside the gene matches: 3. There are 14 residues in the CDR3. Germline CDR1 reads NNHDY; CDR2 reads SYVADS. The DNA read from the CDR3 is TGTGCCAGCAGTTTCGGGACAGATAATTCGCCC. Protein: CASSFGTDNSP. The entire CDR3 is CASSFGTDNSPLYF.

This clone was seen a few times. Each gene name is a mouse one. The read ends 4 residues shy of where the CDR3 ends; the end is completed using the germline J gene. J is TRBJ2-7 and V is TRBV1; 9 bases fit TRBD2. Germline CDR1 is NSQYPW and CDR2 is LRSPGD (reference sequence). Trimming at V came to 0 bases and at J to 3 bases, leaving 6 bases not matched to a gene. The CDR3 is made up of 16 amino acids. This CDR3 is CTCSADLGGSLYEQYF. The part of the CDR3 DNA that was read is TGCACCTGCAGTGCAGATCTGGGGGGGTCCCTCTAT.